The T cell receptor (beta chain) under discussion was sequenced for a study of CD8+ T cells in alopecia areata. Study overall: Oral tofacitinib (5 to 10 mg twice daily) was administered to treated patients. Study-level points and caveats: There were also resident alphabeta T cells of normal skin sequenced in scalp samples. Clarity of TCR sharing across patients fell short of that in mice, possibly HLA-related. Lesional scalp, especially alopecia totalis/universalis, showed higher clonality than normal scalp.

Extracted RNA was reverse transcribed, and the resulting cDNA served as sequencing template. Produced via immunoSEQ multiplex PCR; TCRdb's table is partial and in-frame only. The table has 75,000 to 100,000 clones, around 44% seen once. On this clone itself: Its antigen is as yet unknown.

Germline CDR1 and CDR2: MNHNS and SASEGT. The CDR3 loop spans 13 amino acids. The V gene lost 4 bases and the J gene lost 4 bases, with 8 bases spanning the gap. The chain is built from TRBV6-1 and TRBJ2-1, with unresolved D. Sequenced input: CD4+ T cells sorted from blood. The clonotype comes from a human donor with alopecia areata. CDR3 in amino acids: CASSVEGYNEQFF. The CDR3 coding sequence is TGTGCCAGCAGTGTAGAAGGATACAATGAGCAGTTCTTC.